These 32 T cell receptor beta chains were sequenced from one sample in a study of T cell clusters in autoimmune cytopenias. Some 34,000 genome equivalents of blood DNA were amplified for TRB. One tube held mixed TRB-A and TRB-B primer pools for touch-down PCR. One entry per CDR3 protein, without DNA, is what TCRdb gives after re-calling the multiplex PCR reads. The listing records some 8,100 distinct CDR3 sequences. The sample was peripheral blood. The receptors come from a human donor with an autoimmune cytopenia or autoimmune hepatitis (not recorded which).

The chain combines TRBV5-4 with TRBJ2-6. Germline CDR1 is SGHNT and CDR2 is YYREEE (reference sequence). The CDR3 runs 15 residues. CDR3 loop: CASSRGNSGANVLTF.

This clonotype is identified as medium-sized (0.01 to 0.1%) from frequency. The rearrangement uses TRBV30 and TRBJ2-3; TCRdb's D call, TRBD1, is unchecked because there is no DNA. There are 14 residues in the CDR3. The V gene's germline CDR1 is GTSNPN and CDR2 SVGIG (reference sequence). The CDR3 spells CAWSAGQATDTQYF. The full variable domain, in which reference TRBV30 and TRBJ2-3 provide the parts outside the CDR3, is SQTIHQWPATLVQPVGSPLSLECTVEGTSNPNLYWYRQAAGRGLQLLFYSVGIGQISSEVPQNLSASRPQDRQFILSSKKLLLSDSGFYLCAWSAGQATDTQYFGPGTRLTVL.

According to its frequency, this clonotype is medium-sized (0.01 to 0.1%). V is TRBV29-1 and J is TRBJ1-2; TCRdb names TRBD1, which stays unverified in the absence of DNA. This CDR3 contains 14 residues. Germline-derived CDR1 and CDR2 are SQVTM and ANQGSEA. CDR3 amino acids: CSVDEEGRGYGYTF.

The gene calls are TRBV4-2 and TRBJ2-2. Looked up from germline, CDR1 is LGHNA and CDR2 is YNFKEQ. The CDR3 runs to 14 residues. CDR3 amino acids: CASSQEKATGELFF.

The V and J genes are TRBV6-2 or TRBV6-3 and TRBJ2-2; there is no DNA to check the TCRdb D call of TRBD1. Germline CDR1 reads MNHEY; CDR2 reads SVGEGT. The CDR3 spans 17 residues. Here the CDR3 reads CASSFMGASGNTGELFF.

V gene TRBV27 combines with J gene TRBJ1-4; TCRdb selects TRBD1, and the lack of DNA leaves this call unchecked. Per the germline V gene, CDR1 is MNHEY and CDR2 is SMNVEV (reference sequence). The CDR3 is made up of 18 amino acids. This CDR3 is CASSFNPGQGPVNEKLFF.

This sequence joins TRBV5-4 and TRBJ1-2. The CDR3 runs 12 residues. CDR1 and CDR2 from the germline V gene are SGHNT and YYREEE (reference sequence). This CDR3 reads CASSLDDFGYTF.

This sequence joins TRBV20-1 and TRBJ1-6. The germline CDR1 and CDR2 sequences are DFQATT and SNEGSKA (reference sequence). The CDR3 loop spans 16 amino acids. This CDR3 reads CSARDSQRFENSPLHF.

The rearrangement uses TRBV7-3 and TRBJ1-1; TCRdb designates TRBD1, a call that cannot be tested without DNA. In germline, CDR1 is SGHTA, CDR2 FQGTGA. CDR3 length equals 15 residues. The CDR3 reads CASSLRRQLNTEAFF.

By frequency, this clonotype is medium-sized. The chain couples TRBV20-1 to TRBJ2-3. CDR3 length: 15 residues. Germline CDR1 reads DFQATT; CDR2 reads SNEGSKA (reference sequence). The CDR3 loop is CSASKLLTRTDTQYF.

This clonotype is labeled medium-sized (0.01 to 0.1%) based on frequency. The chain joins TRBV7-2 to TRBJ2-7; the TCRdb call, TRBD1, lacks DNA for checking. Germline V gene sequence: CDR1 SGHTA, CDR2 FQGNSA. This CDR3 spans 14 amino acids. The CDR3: CASSQGTASYEQYF. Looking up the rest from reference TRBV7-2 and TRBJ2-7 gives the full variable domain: GAGVSQSPSNKVTEKGKDVELRCDPISGHTALYWYRQSLGQGLEFLIYFQGNSAPDKSGLPSDRFSAERTGGSVSTLTIQRTQQEDSAVYLCASSQGTASYEQYFGPGTRLTVT.

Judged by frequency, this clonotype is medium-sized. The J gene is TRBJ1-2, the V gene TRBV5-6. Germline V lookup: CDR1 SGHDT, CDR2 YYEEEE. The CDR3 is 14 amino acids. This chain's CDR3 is CASSLVEAAHGYTF.

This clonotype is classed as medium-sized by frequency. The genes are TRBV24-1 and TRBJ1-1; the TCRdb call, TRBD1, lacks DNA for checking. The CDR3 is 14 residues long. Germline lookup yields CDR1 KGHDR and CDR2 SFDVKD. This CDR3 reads CATRAGTGNTEAFF.

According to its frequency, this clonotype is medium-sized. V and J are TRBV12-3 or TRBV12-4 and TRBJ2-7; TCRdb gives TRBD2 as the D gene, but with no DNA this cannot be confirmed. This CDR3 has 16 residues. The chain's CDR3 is CASSLYGLAVSYEQYF.

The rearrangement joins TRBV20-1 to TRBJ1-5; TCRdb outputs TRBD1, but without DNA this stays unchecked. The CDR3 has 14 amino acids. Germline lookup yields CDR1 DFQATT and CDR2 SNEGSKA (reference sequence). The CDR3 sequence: CSARGRGKGQPQHF.

The CDR3: CASIRGLRGSATNEKLFF. The rearrangement uses TRBV28 and TRBJ1-4; TCRdb proposes TRBD1, but this gene call is untestable without DNA. The CDR3 runs 18 residues. Germline V gives CDR1 MDHEN, CDR2 SYDVKM.

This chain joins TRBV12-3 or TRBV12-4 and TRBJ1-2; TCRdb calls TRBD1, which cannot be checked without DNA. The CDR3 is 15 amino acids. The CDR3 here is CASRRGTGGIYGYTF.

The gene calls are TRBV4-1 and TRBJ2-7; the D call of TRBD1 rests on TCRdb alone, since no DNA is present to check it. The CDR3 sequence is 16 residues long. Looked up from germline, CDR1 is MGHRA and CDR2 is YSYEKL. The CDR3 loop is CASSQVGQGTSLEQYF.

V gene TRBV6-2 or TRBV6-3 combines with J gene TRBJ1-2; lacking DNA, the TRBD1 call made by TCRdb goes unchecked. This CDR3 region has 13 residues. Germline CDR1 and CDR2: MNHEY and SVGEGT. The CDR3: CASTRGGNYGYTF.

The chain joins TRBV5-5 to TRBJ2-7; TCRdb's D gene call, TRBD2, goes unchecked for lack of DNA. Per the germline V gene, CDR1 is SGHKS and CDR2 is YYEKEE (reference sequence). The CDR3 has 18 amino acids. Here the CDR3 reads CASSLKPLAGAPTYEQYF.

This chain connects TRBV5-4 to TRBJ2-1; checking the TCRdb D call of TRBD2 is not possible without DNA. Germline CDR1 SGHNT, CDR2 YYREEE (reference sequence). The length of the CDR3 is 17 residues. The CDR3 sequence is CASSAPQTSGRLYEQFF. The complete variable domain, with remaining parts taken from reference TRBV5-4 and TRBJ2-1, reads ETGVTQSPTHLIKTRGQQVTLRCSSQSGHNTVSWYQQALGQGPQFIFQYYREEENGRGNFPPRFSGLQFPNYSSELNVNALELDDSALYLCASSAPQTSGRLYEQFFGPGTRLTVL.

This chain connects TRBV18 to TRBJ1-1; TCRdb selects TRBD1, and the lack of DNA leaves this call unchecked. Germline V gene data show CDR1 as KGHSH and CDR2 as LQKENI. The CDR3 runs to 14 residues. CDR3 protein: CASSPTGQGGEAFF.

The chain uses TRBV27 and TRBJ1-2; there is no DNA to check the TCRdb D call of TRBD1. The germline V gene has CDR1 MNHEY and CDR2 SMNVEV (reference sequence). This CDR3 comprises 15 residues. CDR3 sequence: CASSLSLRGVYGYTF.

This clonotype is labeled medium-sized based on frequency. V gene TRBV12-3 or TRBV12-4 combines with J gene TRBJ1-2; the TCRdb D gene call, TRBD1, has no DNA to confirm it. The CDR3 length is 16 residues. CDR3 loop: CASTKDRGEANYGYTF.

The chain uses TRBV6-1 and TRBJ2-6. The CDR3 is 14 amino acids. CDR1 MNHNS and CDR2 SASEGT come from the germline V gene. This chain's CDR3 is CASSGSSGANVLTF.

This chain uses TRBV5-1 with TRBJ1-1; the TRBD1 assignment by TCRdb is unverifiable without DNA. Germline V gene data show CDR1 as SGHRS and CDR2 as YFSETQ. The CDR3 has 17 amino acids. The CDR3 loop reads CASSLEGTGGYGTEAFF.

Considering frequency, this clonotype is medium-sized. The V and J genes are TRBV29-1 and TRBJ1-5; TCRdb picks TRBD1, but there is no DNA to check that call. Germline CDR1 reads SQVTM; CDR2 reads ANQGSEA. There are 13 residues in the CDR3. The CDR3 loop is CSAQDRVGQPQHF.

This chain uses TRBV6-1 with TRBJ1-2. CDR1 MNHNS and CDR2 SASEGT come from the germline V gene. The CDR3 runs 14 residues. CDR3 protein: CASSDSRFLLGYTF.

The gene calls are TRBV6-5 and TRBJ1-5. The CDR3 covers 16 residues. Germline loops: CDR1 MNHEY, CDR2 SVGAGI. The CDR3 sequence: CASSKSGPRGNQPQHF.

CDR3 loop: CASSPTAEPNTEAFF. V gene TRBV18 combines with J gene TRBJ1-1. CDR1 KGHSH and CDR2 LQKENI come from the germline V gene. This CDR3 contains 15 residues.

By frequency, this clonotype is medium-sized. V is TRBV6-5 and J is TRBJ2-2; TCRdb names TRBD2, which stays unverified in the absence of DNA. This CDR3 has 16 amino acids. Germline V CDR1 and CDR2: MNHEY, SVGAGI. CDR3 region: CASSTNLAPNTGELFF.

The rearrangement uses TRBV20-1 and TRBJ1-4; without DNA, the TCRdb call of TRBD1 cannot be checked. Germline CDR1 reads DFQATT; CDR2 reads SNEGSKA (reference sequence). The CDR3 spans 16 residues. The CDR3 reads CSAPTGTGGMNEKLFF.